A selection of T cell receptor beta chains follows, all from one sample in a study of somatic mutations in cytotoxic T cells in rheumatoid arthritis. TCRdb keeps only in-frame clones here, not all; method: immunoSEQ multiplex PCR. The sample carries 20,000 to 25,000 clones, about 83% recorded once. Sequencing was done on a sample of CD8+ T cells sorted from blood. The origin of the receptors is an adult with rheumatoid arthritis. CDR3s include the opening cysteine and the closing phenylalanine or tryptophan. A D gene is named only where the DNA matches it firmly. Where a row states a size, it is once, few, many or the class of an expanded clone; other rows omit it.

CASSLEPGQVYEKLFF TGTGCCAGCAGCTTAGAACCGGGACAGGTATATGAAAAACTGTTTTTT 16 TRBV7-9 TRBD1 TRBJ1-4 .
CASSLDTYNEQFF TGCGCCAGCAGCTTGGATACGTACAATGAGCAGTTCTTC 13 TRBV5-1 . TRBJ2-1 .
CASSLSVAGGPNEQFF TGTGCCAGCAGCTTATCGGTAGCGGGAGGGCCCAATGAGCAGTTCTTC 16 TRBV7-6 TRBD2 TRBJ2-1 few
CASSRGPGQGYNSPLHF TGTGCCAGCAGCCGGGGACCGGGACAGGGTTATAATTCACCCCTCCACTTT 17 TRBV5-5 TRBD1 TRBJ1-6 .
CASSYRGNTEAFF TGTGCCAGCAGTTACCGGGGGAACACTGAAGCTTTCTTT 13 TRBV6-6 . TRBJ1-1 .
CASSRLAGDFSYNEQFF TGTGCCAGTAGCCGACTAGCGGGTGATTTCTCCTACAATGAGCAGTTCTTC 17 TRBV19 TRBD2 TRBJ2-1 .
CASSPDRGPRAFF TGTGCCAGCAGCCCAGATAGGGGGCCTCGGGCTTTCTTT 13 TRBV27 TRBD1 TRBJ1-1 .
CASSKYEQYF TGTGCCAGCAGCAAATACGAGCAGTACTTC 10 TRBV21-1 . TRBJ2-7 few
CASSYPGQGVRGTEAFF TGTGCCAGCAGTTATCCGGGACAGGGGGTTCGGGGCACTGAAGCTTTCTTT 17 TRBV27 TRBD1 TRBJ1-1 .
CASSYRGISSYEQYF TGTGCCAGCAGTTACCGGGGCATTTCGTCCTACGAGCAGTACTTC 15 TRBV6-5 . TRBJ2-7 .
CASTVSVSSYNEQFF TGTGCCAGTACCGTTAGCGTTTCCTCCTACAATGAGCAGTTCTTC 15 TRBV19 . TRBJ2-1 .
CASSPLAYSYNEQFF TGTGCCAGCTCACCACTGGCCTATTCCTACAATGAGCAGTTCTTC 15 TRBV18 . TRBJ2-1 .
CASSQDALFNEKLFF TGCGCCAGCAGCCAAGATGCCCTTTTTAATGAAAAACTGTTTTTT 15 TRBV4-3 . TRBJ1-4 .
CASSWGGTEAFF TGTGCCAGCAGTTGGGGCGGTACTGAAGCTTTCTTT 12 TRBV6-5 . TRBJ1-1 few
CASSSLAGVNEQYF TGTGCCAGCAGTTCACTAGCGGGAGTTAACGAGCAGTACTTC 14 TRBV27 TRBD2 TRBJ2-7 .
CAWTDSSGQPQHF TGTGCCTGGACAGACTCTTCAGGTCAGCCCCAGCATTTT 13 TRBV30 . TRBJ1-5 .
CASSNTGLGSYEQYF TGTGCCAGCAGCAATACAGGGTTGGGGTCCTACGAGCAGTACTTC 15 TRBV13 . TRBJ2-7 few
CASSPTGHQETQYF TGTGCCAGCAGTCCGACAGGACACCAAGAGACCCAGTACTTC 14 TRBV6-5 . TRBJ2-5 .
CASSQVEGYNSPLHF TGTGCCAGCAGCCAAGTGGAGGGCTATAATTCACCCCTCCACTTT 15 TRBV4-2 . TRBJ1-6 .
CASSLSGGLTEAFF TGTGCCAGCAGTTTATCGGGGGGGCTCACTGAAGCTTTCTTT 14 TRBV27 . TRBJ1-1 .
CASSVEPPSYTEAFF TGTGCCAGCAGCGTAGAGCCCCCCTCGTACACTGAAGCTTTCTTT 15 TRBV9 . TRBJ1-1 .
CASSPQQFYEQYF TGTGCCAGTAGTCCCCAGCAATTCTACGAGCAGTACTTC 13 TRBV19 . TRBJ2-7 .
CASSEGSGRAYEQYF TGTGCCAGCAGTGAGGGTAGCGGGCGTGCCTACGAGCAGTACTTC 15 TRBV6-1 TRBD2 TRBJ2-7 .
CSVDSGVSYNEQFF TGCAGCGTTGATTCGGGGGTCTCCTACAATGAGCAGTTCTTC 14 TRBV29-1 . TRBJ2-1 .
CASSLGEGQPQHF TGTGCCAGCAGTTTAGGCGAGGGGCAGCCCCAGCATTTT 13 TRBV27 . TRBJ1-5 .
CASSLTGNEQFF TGTGCCAGCAGCCTAACAGGGAATGAGCAGTTCTTC 12 TRBV5-5 . TRBJ2-1 .
CASSYRQGHTEAFF TGCGCCAGCAGCTACCGACAGGGTCACACTGAAGCTTTCTTT 14 TRBV4-3 TRBD1 TRBJ1-1 .
CASSTDRVGEQYF TGTGCCAGTAGTACAGACAGGGTGGGCGAGCAGTACTTC 13 TRBV19 TRBD1 TRBJ2-7 .